This T cell receptor (beta chain) was observed in a study of blood T cell repertoires in COVID-19. At the level of the study: Italy, Spain and the United States were the sources of the convalescent and acute COVID-19 samples.

Trimming took off 4 bases at V and 1 base at J, with 11 bases between the two ends. Germline CDR1 GTSNPN, CDR2 SVGIG (reference sequence). There are 14 residues in the CDR3. As originally analysed: Quantification of nucleated cells was approximated via reference gene primer amplification. Clones were sequenced by immunoSEQ multiplex PCR, and TCRdb holds only the in-frame ones, with some missing. That table supplies the V and J calls and clone size; D and trimming were determined from the DNA. The sample carries approximately 76,000 clones, 60% to 75% recorded once. The receptor's source is a woman in her 70s with acute or convalescent COVID-19. The chain combines TRBV30 with TRBJ1-3; no clear D. Sequencing used peripheral blood. The CDR3 sequence is CAWMGGKSGNTIYF. DNA of the CDR3: TGTGCCTGGATGGGAGGGAAATCTGGAAACACCATATATTTT.